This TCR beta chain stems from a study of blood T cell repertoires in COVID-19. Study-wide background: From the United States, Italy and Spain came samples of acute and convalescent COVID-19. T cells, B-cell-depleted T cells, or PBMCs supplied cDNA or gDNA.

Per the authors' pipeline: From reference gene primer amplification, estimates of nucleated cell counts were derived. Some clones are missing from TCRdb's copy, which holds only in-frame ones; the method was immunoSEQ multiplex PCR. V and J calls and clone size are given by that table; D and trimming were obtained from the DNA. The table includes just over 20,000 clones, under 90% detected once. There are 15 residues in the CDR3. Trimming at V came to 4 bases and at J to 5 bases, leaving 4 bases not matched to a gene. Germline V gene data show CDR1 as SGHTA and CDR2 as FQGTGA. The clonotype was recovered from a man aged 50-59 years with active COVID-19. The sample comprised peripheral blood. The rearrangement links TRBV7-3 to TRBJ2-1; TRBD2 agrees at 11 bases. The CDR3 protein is CASSSGLAVHNEQFF. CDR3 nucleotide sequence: TGTGCCAGCAGCTCGGGACTAGCGGTGCACAATGAGCAGTTCTTC.